The 23 T cell receptor beta chains given below trace back to one sample, sequenced in a study of OX40 agonist ivuxolimab in advanced cancers. The table came from immunoSEQ multiplex PCR; TCRdb's copy has only in-frame clones and leaves some out. Among 55,000 to 80,000 clones, around 86% were seen once, and the ten largest hold around 2.1%. Specimen: CD4+ or CD8+ T cells sorted from blood, collected in a trial of the OX40 agonist ivuxolimab. These receptors originate from an adult with an advanced solid tumor such as melanoma, head and neck, liver or kidney cancer.

The genes are TRBV6-1 and TRBJ2-7; D ambiguous. CDR3 size: 12 residues. Germline CDR1 and CDR2: MNHNS and SASEGT. V was clipped by 4 bases and J by 0 bases, with 4 bases between them. The CDR3 loop reads CASSGSSYEQYF. CDR3 coding DNA: TGTGCCAGCAGTGGGAGCTCCTACGAGCAGTACTTC.

The V and J genes are TRBV5-1 and TRBJ1-6, with D uncertain. V was pared by 7 bases and J by 8 bases, with 16 bases between. Germline CDR1 SGHRS, CDR2 YFSETQ. This CDR3 comprises 14 residues. As DNA, the CDR3 is TGCGCCAGCGGACCTTCGGGAGGCGATTCACCCCTCCACTTT. Amino acid sequence: CASGPSGGDSPLHF.

The sample holds one count of this clone. The V call is TRBV28, the J call TRBJ2-7, with TRBD1 as a possible D gene (5 bases). The CDR3 is made up of 15 amino acids. Germline lookup yields CDR1 MDHEN and CDR2 SYDVKM. The V end lost 3 bases, the J end lost 0 bases, and 12 bases lay between the germline ends. The CDR3 protein is CASSFSLGPSYEQYF. The CDR3 bases are TGTGCCAGCAGTTTCTCCTTGGGGCCCTCCTACGAGCAGTACTTC.

To note about this clone: Distinct nucleotide sequences in the sample also encode this CDR3. J is TRBJ2-7 and V is TRBV5-1; D remains ambiguous. Per germline, CDR1 SGHRS and CDR2 YFSETQ. This CDR3 has 14 residues. V was trimmed by 0 bases and J by 0 bases, leaving 7 bases between them. The CDR3 loop reads CASSLGSSSYEQYF. The DNA of the CDR3 is TGCGCCAGCAGCTTGGGTAGCAGCTCCTACGAGCAGTACTTC.

The CDR3 spells CASSLGLAATVYTEAFF. CDR3 nucleotides: TGTGCCAGCAGCTTGGGTTTGGCAGCCACGGTTTACACTGAAGCTTTCTTT. The rearrangement uses TRBV5-5 and TRBJ1-1; no reliable D call. In germline, CDR1 is SGHKS, CDR2 YYEKEE (reference sequence). V lost 0 bases to trimming and J lost 3 bases, with 18 bases between them. The CDR3 totals 17 residues.

The V and J genes are TRBV6-5 and TRBJ1-4; 10 bases match TRBD1. The junction had 5 bases not matched to a gene; V was cut back by 5 bases and J by 8 bases. CDR1 and CDR2 (germline): MNHEY, SVGAGI. This CDR3 comprises 14 residues. Here the CDR3 DNA reads TGTGCCAGCAGTGGGGACAGGGGCGCAGAAAAACTGTTTTTT. Its protein product is CASSGDRGAEKLFF.

The chain recombines TRBV4-1 with TRBJ2-1; D is unclear. CDR1 MGHRA and CDR2 YSYEKL come from the germline V gene. The CDR3 loop spans 14 amino acids. The V end was cut by 4 bases, the J end by 10 bases, with 17 bases between. The CDR3 bases are TGCGCCAGCAGCCCCACAGAGCGAGTAAGGGAGCAGTTCTTC. Protein product: CASSPTERVREQFF.

The chain combines TRBV6-5 with TRBJ1-1; 7 nucleotides match TRBD1. V dropped 2 bases and J dropped 4; count of bases not matched to a gene: 4. There are 14 residues in the CDR3. Germline CDR1 reads MNHEY; CDR2 reads SVGAGI. CDR3 region: CASSYRGTATEAFF. Here the CDR3 DNA reads TGTGCCAGCAGTTACCGGGGGACAGCCACTGAAGCTTTCTTT.

This clone occurred a few times. The chain is built from TRBV16 and TRBJ2-5, with D possibly matching TRBD1 (5 bases). CDR3 size: 14 residues. V gave up 5 bases and J gave up 3 bases, with 13 bases separating them. CDR1 and CDR2 from the germline V gene are KGHSY and FQNENV. CDR3 region: CASSAIGREETQYF. Here the CDR3 DNA reads TGTGCCAGCAGCGCAATCGGCAGGGAAGAGACCCAGTACTTC. Full variable domain (missing parts from reference TRBV16 and TRBJ2-5): GEEVAQTPKHLVRGEGQKAKLYCAPIKGHSYVFWYQQVLKNEFKFLISFQNENVFDETGMPKERFSAKCLPNSPCSLEIQATKLEDSAVYFCASSAIGREETQYFGPGTRLLVL.

V is TRBV7-9 and J is TRBJ2-7, with TRBD1 matching 10 bases. The CDR3 loop spans 14 amino acids. Germline V lookup: CDR1 SEHNR, CDR2 FQNEAQ (reference sequence). Trimming removed 5 bases from V and 6 bases from J; junction bases left unmatched: 7. The CDR3 nucleotides are TGTGCCAGCAGCACGGGACAGGGGCAGTCCGAGCAGTACTTC. It codes for CASSTGQGQSEQYF.

The chain combines TRBV7-9 with TRBJ2-2, with TRBD2 as a possible D gene (6 bases). The V gene lost 2 bases and the J gene lost 7 bases, with 14 bases spanning the gap. Germline CDR1 is SEHNR and CDR2 is FQNEAQ (reference sequence). The CDR3 is 15 amino acids. DNA for the CDR3: TGTGCCAGCAGCTTATCGCGACTAGAAGTCGGGGAGCTGTTTTTT. Its translation: CASSLSRLEVGELFF.

The chain carries TRBV9 and TRBJ1-1, with D possibly TRBD1 on 6 matching bases. The CDR3 is 15 amino acids. V was cut by 0 bases and J by 1 base, with 10 bases left in between. Germline assignment: CDR1 SGDLS and CDR2 YYNGEE. The CDR3 loop reads CASSVDGGANTEAFF. CDR3 nucleotides: TGTGCCAGCAGCGTAGACGGGGGGGCGAACACTGAAGCTTTCTTT.

The CDR3 loop reads CASSLFGTSGANVLTF. CDR3 nucleotide sequence: TGTGCCAGCAGCTTATTCGGGACTTCTGGGGCCAACGTCCTGACTTTC. The chain joins TRBV7-2 to TRBJ2-6; D perhaps matches TRBD2 (6 bases). CDR1 is SGHTA and CDR2 is FQGNSA in the germline V gene. V was shortened by 2 bases and J by 1 base, with 9 bases between the two germline ends. The CDR3 loop spans 16 amino acids.

V usage is TRBV9 and J usage is TRBJ2-2; TRBD2 agrees at 13 bases. The V gene end was trimmed by 7 bases and the J gene end by 6 bases; junction bases not matched to a gene: 3. Germline CDR1 reads SGDLS; CDR2 reads YYNGEE. The CDR3 sequence is 14 residues long. The DNA of the CDR3 is TGTGCCAGCGGGGGACTAGCGGGACCCGGGGAGCTGTTTTTT. Translated: CASGGLAGPGELFF.

The chain employs TRBV30 and TRBJ1-5; D is undetermined. V lost 1 base and J lost 2, with 9 bases in between. CDR1 and CDR2 from the germline V gene are GTSNPN and SVGIG (reference sequence). This CDR3 has 14 residues. CDR3 bases: TGTGCCTGGAGTGCGTGGGGAGGCAATCAGCCCCAGCATTTT. It codes for CAWSAWGGNQPQHF.

The chain is built from TRBV11-2 and TRBJ1-1, with D possibly matching TRBD1 (5 bases). This CDR3 contains 16 residues. The V and J ends lost 1 base and 0 bases respectively, with 12 bases between them. Germline CDR1 is SGHAT and CDR2 is FQNNGV. The CDR3 DNA is TGTGCCAGCAGCTTAGGAACTTGGGACTTGAACACTGAAGCTTTCTTT. Translated: CASSLGTWDLNTEAFF.

This clone was observed a few times. This chain connects TRBV7-2 to TRBJ2-7, with D possibly TRBD1 on 6 matching bases. The germline V and J ends were trimmed by 2 bases and 2 bases, with 10 bases remaining between them. CDR1 and CDR2 from the germline V gene are SGHTA and FQGNSA. CDR3 length: 14 residues. As DNA, the CDR3 is TGTGCCAGCAGCTTAATCCCAGGGGCCTACGAGCAGTACTTC. Translating it yields CASSLIPGAYEQYF.

This sequence joins TRBV15 and TRBJ2-2; either TRBD1 or TRBD2 may supply D (6 bases each). The CDR3 extends over 15 amino acids. The V end lost 8 bases, the J end lost 0 bases, and 13 bases lay between the germline ends. Germline CDR1 and CDR2: LNHNV and YYDKDF (reference sequence). This CDR3 reads CATAKGGANTGELFF. The CDR3 nucleotides read TGTGCCACCGCAAAGGGGGGAGCGAACACCGGGGAGCTGTTTTTT.

The J gene is TRBJ2-1, the V gene TRBV5-4, with no clear D. In germline, CDR1 is SGHNT, CDR2 YYREEE (reference sequence). The V end was cut by 0 bases, the J end by 5 bases, with 6 bases between. The CDR3 contains 13 residues. The CDR3 reads CASSLDGNNEQFF. Here the CDR3 DNA reads TGTGCCAGCAGCTTGGATGGTAACAATGAGCAGTTCTTC.

The chain links TRBV5-1 to TRBJ1-1; 7 nucleotides line up with TRBD1. The junction had 6 bases not matched to a gene; V was cut back by 0 bases and J by 4 bases. The CDR3 loop spans 15 amino acids. Germline V gene sequence: CDR1 SGHRS, CDR2 YFSETQ. The chain's CDR3 is CASSLVNRGGTEAFF. The CDR3 DNA reads TGCGCCAGCAGCTTGGTCAACAGGGGTGGCACTGAAGCTTTCTTT.

The rearrangement joins TRBV6-6 to TRBJ2-3; D may be TRBD1 (6 bases). The V end lost 5 bases, the J end lost 4 bases, and 13 bases lay between the germline ends. Germline-derived CDR1 and CDR2 are MNHNY and SVGAGI (reference sequence). This CDR3 comprises 14 residues. CDR3 in amino acids: CASSLRGGADTQYF. DNA of the CDR3: TGTGCCAGCAGTCTGCGAGGGGGTGCAGATACGCAGTATTTT.

The chain has TRBV7-2 and TRBJ2-1; TRBD2 is a possible D gene (6 bases). The germline V gene has CDR1 SGHTA and CDR2 FQGNSA. The CDR3 length is 13 residues. V was pared by 8 bases and J by 9 bases, with 17 bases between. The chain's CDR3 is CASGAGTVSEQFF. DNA of the CDR3: TGTGCCAGCGGGGCGGGAACCGTCAGTGAGCAGTTCTTC.

V usage is TRBV6-5 and J usage is TRBJ2-1; 7 bases align to TRBD2. CDR3 length: 14 residues. J gave up 4 bases and V 5 bases, and 5 bases lay outside the gene matches. CDR1 and CDR2 from the germline V gene are MNHEY and SVGAGI. The chain's CDR3 is CASSIGLEYNEQFF. The CDR3 bases are TGTGCCAGCAGTATAGGACTAGAGTACAATGAGCAGTTCTTC.